The next 4 T cell receptor beta chains were all read from a single sample in a study of cytomegalovirus exposure and HLA in healthy donors. It was with 60 Vbeta and 13 Jbeta primers that the PCR ran. Repertoires were generated with immunoSEQ multiplex PCR, while TCRdb's copy carries only in-frame clones and drops some. This table holds some 130,000 clones, roughly 83% found once. The sample was PBMCs. Receptors were obtained from a man aged 18 to 29 in good health and CMV-seronegative.

The rearrangement links TRBV5-1 to TRBJ2-1, with 9 positions matching TRBD2. The CDR3 has 16 amino acids. CDR1 and CDR2 from the germline V gene are SGHRS and YFSETQ. Losses at the gene ends were 2 bases for V and 4 bases for J; bases not matched to a gene: 7. In nucleotides, the CDR3 is TGCGCCAGCAGCTTAATCGGGCTAGCGGGATACAATGAGCAGTTCTTC. Residues: CASSLIGLAGYNEQFF.

V gene TRBV7-9 combines with J gene TRBJ1-2; tentatively, D is TRBD1 (6 bases). The CDR3 runs 13 residues. Per germline, CDR1 SEHNR and CDR2 FQNEAQ (reference sequence). Trimming removed 5 bases at V and 6 bases at J, with 13 bases between. This CDR3 reads CASSPRGSNGYTF. In DNA form, the CDR3 reads TGTGCCAGCAGCCCCAGGGGATCGAATGGCTACACCTTC.

The chain recombines TRBV9 with TRBJ2-7; TRBD1 is a possible D gene (6 bases). This CDR3 has 16 residues. V was clipped by 0 bases and J by 2 bases, with 15 bases between them. Looked up from germline, CDR1 is SGDLS and CDR2 is YYNGEE. The CDR3 sequence: CASSVATGSGPYEQYF. The CDR3 coding sequence is TGTGCCAGCAGCGTAGCAACAGGGTCCGGACCCTACGAGCAGTACTTC.

The V gene is TRBV4-2, the J gene TRBJ2-1, with 10 bases aligning to TRBD2. Germline V gene lookup returns CDR1 LGHNA and CDR2 YNFKEQ. V lost 3 bases, J lost 8 bases, and 13 bases stayed unmatched. This CDR3 spans 17 amino acids. CDR3 nucleotide sequence: TGTGCCAGCAGCCAGGCCCTGCTAGCGGGAGTTCGGGATGAGCAGTTCTTC. Its protein product is CASSQALLAGVRDEQFF.